A selection of T cell receptor beta chains follows, all from one sample in a study of CD8 T cells in ankylosing spondylitis. Each CDR3 protein is one row after TCRdb ran MiXCR on the 5' RACE reads. The repertoire holds about 400,000 distinct CDR3 sequences, with 20% to 25% as singletons. Input material: blood, either unsorted or a sorted T cell fraction (not recorded which). All receptors come from a male donor with ankylosing spondylitis. The CDR3 runs from the conserved cysteine through the conserved F or W. A D gene is named only where the DNA matches it firmly. Expanded clones get a size class; other rows say once, few or many, or leave the size out.

V gene	D gene	J gene	clone size	CDR3 DNA	CDR3 protein
TRBV20-1	NA	TRBJ2-7	NA	TGCAGTGCCGAGAGAAGAGCGGGTCCATCCTACGAGCAGTACTTC	CSAERRAGPSYEQYF
TRBV10-3	NA	TRBJ1-5	NA	TGTGCCATCAGTCCTTCAACGACGAATCAGCCCCAGCATTTT	CAISPSTTNQPQHF
TRBV11-3	NA	TRBJ2-1	NA	TGTGCCAGCAGCCCCTTCCAGGGATCCTACAATGAGCAGTTCTTC	CASSPFQGSYNEQFF
TRBV20-1	TRBD2	TRBJ2-1	NA	TGCAGTGCTAGAGATCCAGCGGGAGGGTCCAATGAGCAGTTCTTC	CSARDPAGGSNEQFF
TRBV20-1	NA	TRBJ2-7	few	TGCAGTGCTACACCTAGCTACGAGCAGTACTTC	CSATPSYEQYF
TRBV4-2	NA	TRBJ1-5	NA	TGTGCCAGCAGCCAAACAGGGAGCCATCAGCCCCAGCATTTT	CASSQTGSHQPQHF
TRBV25-1	NA	TRBJ2-7	few	TGTGCCAGCAGTGATTCCCCAGCTTACGAGCAGTACTTC	CASSDSPAYEQYF
TRBV7-9	TRBD2	TRBJ2-2	few	TGTGCCAGCAGCTTACTGGCGGGAGACGCCGGGGAGCTGTTTTTT	CASSLLAGDAGELFF
TRBV5-5	NA	TRBJ1-1	NA	TGTGCCAGCAGCTGGGATGTGGGTGGGGACACTGAAGCTTTCTTT	CASSWDVGGDTEAFF
TRBV20-1	NA	TRBJ2-5	NA	TGCAGTGCTAGCTTTACAGTCGAAGAGACCCAGTACTTC	CSASFTVEETQYF
TRBV12-3/TRBV12-4	NA	TRBJ1-1	NA	TGTGCCAGCAGTTTGATGGCGAGAGGAAACACTGAAGCTTTCTTT	CASSLMARGNTEAFF
TRBV6-1	TRBD1	TRBJ2-2	NA	TGTGCCACGAAAAGGGGGCACACCGGGGAGCTGTTTTTT	CATKRGHTGELFF
TRBV7-2	NA	TRBJ2-3	many	TGTGCCAGCAGCTTAGCTCGGGCATTTTCAGATACGCAGTATTTT	CASSLARAFSDTQYF
TRBV5-1	NA	TRBJ2-1	NA	TGCGCCAGCAGCTTCCGAGCTGGCGGCCTTACCTACAATGAGCAGTTCTTC	CASSFRAGGLTYNEQFF
TRBV7-9	NA	TRBJ2-1	many	TGTGCCAGCAGCTTCTCAGGGTACAATGAGCAGTTCTTC	CASSFSGYNEQFF
TRBV20-1	NA	TRBJ1-1	NA	TGCAGTGCTAGAGATGAGGGAAATCCCACCCGCACTGAAGCTTTCTTT	CSARDEGNPTRTEAFF
TRBV7-9	NA	TRBJ1-3	NA	TGTGCCAGCAGCTCAACTGACAGGAGCTCTGGAAACACCATATATTTT	CASSSTDRSSGNTIYF
TRBV29-1	NA	TRBJ1-6	NA	TGCAGCGTGAGGGCGACAGGAGACGTAGATTCACCCCTCCACTTT	CSVRATGDVDSPLHF
TRBV9	NA	TRBJ2-1	NA	TGTGCCAGCAGCCTCGGGGGAGTCGGAGAGCAGTTCTTC	CASSLGGVGEQFF
TRBV7-2	NA	TRBJ2-1	NA	TGTGCCAGCAGCTTAGACCGCGGGATGACGGATGAGCAGTTCTTC	CASSLDRGMTDEQFF
TRBV12-3/TRBV12-4	TRBD2	TRBJ2-5	few	TGTGCCAGCAGTTTTCAAGCGGGAGGGCCTGAGACCCAGTACTTC	CASSFQAGGPETQYF
TRBV7-2	NA	TRBJ2-5	few	TGTGCCAGCAGCTTAGAAGCGGGTTGGCAGACCCAGTACTTC	CASSLEAGWQTQYF